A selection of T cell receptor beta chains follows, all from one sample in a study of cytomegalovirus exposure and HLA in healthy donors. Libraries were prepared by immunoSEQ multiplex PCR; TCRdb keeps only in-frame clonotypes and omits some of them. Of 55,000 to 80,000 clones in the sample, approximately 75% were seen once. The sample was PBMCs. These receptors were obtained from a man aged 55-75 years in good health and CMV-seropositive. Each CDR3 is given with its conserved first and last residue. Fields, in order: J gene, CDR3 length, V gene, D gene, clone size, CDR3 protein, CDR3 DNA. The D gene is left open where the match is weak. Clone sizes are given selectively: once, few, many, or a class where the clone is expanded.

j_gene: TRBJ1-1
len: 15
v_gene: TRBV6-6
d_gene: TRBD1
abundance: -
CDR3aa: CASSFSRTGDTEAFF
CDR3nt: TGTGCCAGCAGTTTCTCCCGGACAGGGGACACTGAAGCTTTCTTT

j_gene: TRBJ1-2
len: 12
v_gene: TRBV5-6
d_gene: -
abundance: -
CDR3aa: CASSLAQGRYTF
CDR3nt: TGTGCCAGCAGCTTGGCACAGGGACGCTACACCTTC

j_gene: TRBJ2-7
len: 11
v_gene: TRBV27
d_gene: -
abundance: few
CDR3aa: CASSAQDEQYF
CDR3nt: TGTGCCAGCAGTGCGCAGGACGAGCAGTACTTC

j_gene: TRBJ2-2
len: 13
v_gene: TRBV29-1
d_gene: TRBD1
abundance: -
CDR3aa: CSVEYRGTGELFF
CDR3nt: TGCAGCGTTGAATACAGGGGGACCGGGGAGCTGTTTTTT

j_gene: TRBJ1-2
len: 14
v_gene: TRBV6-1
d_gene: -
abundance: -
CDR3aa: CASSEQAPNYGYTF
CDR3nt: TGTGCCAGCAGTGAACAGGCACCTAACTATGGCTACACCTTC

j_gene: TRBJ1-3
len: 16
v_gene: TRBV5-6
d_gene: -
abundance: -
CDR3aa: CASSLFTGVSGNTIYF
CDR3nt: TGTGCCAGCAGCTTGTTCACAGGCGTCTCTGGAAACACCATATATTTT

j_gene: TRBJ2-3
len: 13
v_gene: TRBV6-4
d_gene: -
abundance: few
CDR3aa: CASSDAGTDTQYF
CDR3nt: TGTGCCAGCAGTGACGCGGGAACAGATACGCAGTATTTT

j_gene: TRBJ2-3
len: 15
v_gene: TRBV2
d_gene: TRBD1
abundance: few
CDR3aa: CASRRDRGGADTQYF
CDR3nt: TGTGCCAGTCGACGGGACAGGGGAGGTGCAGATACGCAGTATTTT

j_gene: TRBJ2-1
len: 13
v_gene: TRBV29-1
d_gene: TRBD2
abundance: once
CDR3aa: CSVAGSGSNEQFF
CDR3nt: TGCAGCGTTGCGGGTAGCGGGAGTAATGAGCAGTTCTTC

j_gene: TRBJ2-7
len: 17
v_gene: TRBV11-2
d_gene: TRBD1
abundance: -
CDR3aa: CASSLLSGGQGVYEQYF
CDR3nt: TGTGCCAGCAGCTTATTATCTGGAGGACAGGGGGTCTACGAGCAGTACTTC

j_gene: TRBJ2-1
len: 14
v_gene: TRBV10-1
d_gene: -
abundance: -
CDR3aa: CASSGDRSRGEQFF
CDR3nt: TGCGCCAGCAGTGGCGACAGGTCTCGAGGTGAGCAGTTCTTC

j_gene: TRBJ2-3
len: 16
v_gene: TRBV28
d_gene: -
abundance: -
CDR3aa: CASSFPGAGDTDTQYF
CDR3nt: TGTGCCAGCAGTTTCCCAGGAGCGGGTGACACAGATACGCAGTATTTT

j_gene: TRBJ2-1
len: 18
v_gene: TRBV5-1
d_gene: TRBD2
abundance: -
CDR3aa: CASSLSAQAGGRNNEQFF
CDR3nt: TGCGCCAGCAGCTTGTCCGCCCAAGCGGGAGGCCGAAACAATGAGCAGTTCTTC

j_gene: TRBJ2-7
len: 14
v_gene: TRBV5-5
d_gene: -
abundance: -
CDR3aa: CASSLGPGNYEQYF
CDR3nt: TGTGCCAGCAGCTTGGGCCCAGGGAACTACGAGCAGTACTTC

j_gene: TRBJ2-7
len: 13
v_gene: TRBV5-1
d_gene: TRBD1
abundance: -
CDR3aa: CASSLQGAYEQYF
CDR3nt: TGCGCCAGCAGCCTCCAGGGGGCCTACGAGCAGTACTTC

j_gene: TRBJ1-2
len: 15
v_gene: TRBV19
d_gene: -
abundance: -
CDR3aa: CASSINRGLNYGYTF
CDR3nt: TGTGCCAGTAGTATAAATAGGGGACTTAACTATGGCTACACCTTC

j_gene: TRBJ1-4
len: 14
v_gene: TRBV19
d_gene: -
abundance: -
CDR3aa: CASSILGGQGKLFF
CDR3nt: TGTGCCAGTAGTATATTGGGCGGACAAGGAAAACTGTTTTTT

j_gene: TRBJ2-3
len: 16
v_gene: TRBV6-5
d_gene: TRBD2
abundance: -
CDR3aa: CASSSRLAGVANTQYF
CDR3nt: TGTGCCAGCAGTTCCCGACTAGCGGGGGTTGCAAATACGCAGTATTTT

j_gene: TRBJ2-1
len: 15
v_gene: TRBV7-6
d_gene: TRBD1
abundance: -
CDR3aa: CASSSDRSSYNEQFF
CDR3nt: TGTGCCAGCAGCTCGGACAGGTCTTCCTACAATGAGCAGTTCTTC

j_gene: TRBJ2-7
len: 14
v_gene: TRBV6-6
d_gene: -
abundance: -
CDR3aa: CASSSPEGSYEQYF
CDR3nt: TGTGCCAGCAGTTCTCCAGAGGGCTCCTACGAGCAGTACTTC

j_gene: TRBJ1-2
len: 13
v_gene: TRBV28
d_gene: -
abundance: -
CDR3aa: CASSLQQNYGYTF
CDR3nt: TGTGCCAGCAGTTTACAACAGAACTATGGCTACACCTTC

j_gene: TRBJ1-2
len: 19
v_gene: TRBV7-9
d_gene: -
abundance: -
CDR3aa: CASSLGAGGAGAGNYGYTF
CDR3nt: TGTGCCAGCAGCTTAGGAGCAGGTGGGGCAGGGGCCGGGAACTATGGCTACACCTTC

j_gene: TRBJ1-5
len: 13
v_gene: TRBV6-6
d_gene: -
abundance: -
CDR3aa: CASKPRDTQPQHF
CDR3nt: TGTGCCAGCAAACCCAGGGACACTCAGCCCCAGCATTTT

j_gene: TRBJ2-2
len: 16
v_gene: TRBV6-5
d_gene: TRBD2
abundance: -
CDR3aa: CASSYTSGRASGELFF
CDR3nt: TGTGCCAGCAGTTATACTAGCGGGAGGGCCTCAGGGGAGCTGTTTTTT

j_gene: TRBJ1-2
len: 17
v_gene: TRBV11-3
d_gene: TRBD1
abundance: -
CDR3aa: CASSLASYGQGNYGYTF
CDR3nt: TGTGCCAGCAGCTTAGCCTCGTACGGACAGGGGAACTATGGCTACACCTTC

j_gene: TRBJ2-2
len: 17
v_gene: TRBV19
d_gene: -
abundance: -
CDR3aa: CASSIPPYDKNTGELFF
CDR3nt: TGTGCCAGTAGTATACCCCCCTACGACAAGAACACCGGGGAGCTGTTTTTT

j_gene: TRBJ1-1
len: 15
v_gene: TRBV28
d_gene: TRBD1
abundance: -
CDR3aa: CASSLTGTGNTEAFF
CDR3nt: TGTGCCAGCAGTTTAACCGGGACAGGGAATACTGAAGCTTTCTTT

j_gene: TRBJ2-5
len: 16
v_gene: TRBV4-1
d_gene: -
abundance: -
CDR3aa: CASSPSSNAVRETQYF
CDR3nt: TGCGCCAGCAGCCCGTCATCGAATGCGGTTCGGGAGACCCAGTACTTC

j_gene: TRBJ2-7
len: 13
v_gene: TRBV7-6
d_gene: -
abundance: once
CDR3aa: CASSLGSAYEQYF
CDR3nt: TGTGCCAGCAGCTTAGGAAGCGCCTACGAGCAGTACTTC

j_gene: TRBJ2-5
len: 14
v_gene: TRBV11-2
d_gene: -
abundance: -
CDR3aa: CASTSGPYGRTQYF
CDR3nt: TGTGCCAGCACCTCTGGGCCCTATGGGAGGACCCAGTACTTC

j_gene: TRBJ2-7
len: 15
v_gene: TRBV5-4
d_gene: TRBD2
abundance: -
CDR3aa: CASSRGLAGEYEQYF
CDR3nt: TGTGCCAGCAGCAGGGGACTAGCGGGGGAATACGAGCAGTACTTC

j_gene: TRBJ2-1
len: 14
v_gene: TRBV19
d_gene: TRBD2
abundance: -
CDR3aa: CASSWGGSYNEQFF
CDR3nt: TGTGCCAGTAGTTGGGGGGGCTCCTACAATGAGCAGTTCTTC

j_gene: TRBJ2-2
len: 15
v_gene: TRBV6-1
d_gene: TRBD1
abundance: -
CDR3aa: CASSEETGGTGELFF
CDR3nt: TGTGCCAGCAGTGAAGAGACAGGGGGCACCGGGGAGCTGTTTTTT

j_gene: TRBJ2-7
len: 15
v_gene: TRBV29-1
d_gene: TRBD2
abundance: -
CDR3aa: CSVESASGGSYEQYF
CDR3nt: TGCAGCGTTGAAAGCGCTAGCGGGGGCTCCTACGAGCAGTACTTC

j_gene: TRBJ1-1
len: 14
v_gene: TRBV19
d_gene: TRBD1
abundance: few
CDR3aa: CASSWGQFDTEAFF
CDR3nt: TGTGCCAGTAGCTGGGGACAGTTCGACACTGAAGCTTTCTTT

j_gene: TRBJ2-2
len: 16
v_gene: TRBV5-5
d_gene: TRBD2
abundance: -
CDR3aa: CASSSGLAGQIGELFF
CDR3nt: TGTGCCAGCAGCTCTGGACTAGCGGGTCAGATCGGGGAGCTGTTTTTT

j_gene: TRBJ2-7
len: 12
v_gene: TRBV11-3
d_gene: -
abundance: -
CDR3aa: CASRTAGSEQYF
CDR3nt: TGTGCCAGCAGAACCGCAGGCTCCGAGCAGTACTTC

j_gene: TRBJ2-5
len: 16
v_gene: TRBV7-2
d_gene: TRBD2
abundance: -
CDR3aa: CASSRQAGGLQETQYF
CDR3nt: TGTGCCAGCAGCCGCCAAGCGGGGGGTCTCCAAGAGACCCAGTACTTC

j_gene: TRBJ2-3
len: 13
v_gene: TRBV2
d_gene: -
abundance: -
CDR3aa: CASRLTGADTQYF
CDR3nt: TGTGCCAGCAGACTTACAGGAGCAGATACGCAGTATTTT

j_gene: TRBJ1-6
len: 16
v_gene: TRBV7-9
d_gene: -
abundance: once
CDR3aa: CASSLVPAGLNSPLHF
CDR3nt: TGTGCCAGCAGCTTAGTCCCCGCAGGACTTAATTCACCCCTCCACTTT

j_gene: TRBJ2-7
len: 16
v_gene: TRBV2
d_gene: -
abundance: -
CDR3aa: CASSSSLGGGSYEQYF
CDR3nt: TGTGCCAGCAGCTCTTCCCTTGGGGGAGGCTCCTACGAGCAGTACTTC

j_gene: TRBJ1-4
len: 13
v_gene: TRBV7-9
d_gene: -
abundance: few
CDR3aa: CASSLVAREKLFF
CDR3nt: TGTGCCAGCAGCTTAGTGGCCCGCGAAAAACTGTTTTTT

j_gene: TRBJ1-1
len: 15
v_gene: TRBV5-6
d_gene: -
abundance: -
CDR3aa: CASRGFAPGNTEAFF
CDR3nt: TGTGCCAGCAGAGGATTCGCCCCAGGGAACACTGAAGCTTTCTTT

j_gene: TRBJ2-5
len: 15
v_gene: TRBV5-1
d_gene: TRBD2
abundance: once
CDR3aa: CASSLLAGGQETQYF
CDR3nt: TGCGCCAGCAGCTTGCTAGCGGGGGGCCAAGAGACCCAGTACTTC